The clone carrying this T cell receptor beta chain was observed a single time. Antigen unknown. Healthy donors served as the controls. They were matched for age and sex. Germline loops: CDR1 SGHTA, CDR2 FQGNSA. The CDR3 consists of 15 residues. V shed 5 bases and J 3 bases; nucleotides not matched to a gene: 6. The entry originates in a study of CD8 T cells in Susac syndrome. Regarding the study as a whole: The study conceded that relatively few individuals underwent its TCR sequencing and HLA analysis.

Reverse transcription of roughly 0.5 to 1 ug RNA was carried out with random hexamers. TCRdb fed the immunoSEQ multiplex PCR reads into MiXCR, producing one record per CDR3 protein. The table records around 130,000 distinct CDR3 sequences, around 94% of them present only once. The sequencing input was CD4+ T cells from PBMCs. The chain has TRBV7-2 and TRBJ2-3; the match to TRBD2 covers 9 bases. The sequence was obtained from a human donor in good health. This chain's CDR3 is CASSNRLAETDTQYF. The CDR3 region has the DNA TGTGCCAGCAGCAACCGACTAGCGGAAACAGATACGCAGTATTTT.